Presented here are 26 T cell receptor beta chains from one specimen sequenced in a study of T-cell reconstitution after alpha-beta-depleted transplantation in children. Preparing the TCRbeta library involved the use of unique molecular identifiers. TCRdb reprocessed the PCR reads with MiXCR, giving one entry per CDR3 protein. In the table there are approximately 590,000 distinct CDR3 sequences, about 10% of which are singletons. Material: PBMCs from the stem cell graft donor, obtained from the stem cell graft. All receptors derive from a human donor who donated a stem cell graft to a child with acute myeloid leukemia.

The table lists this clonotype with many counts. J is TRBJ2-6 and V is TRBV28, with TRBD1 matching over 7 bases. The CDR3 is 14 residues long. CDR1 MDHEN and CDR2 SYDVKM come from the germline V gene. V was pared by 7 bases and J by 2 bases, with 2 bases of the junction left unmatched. CDR3 residues: CASIQGAGANVLTF. In DNA form, the CDR3 reads TGTGCCAGCATTCAGGGGGCTGGGGCCAACGTCCTGACTTTC.

V and J are TRBV30 and TRBJ2-3; no definite D call. CDR1 is GTSNPN, CDR2 SVGIG, per germline (reference sequence). The CDR3 spans 13 residues. V dropped 0 bases and J dropped 4 bases, with 8 bases sitting between them. For the CDR3, the DNA is TGTGCCTGGAGTGTACATACCTCAGATACGCAGTATTTT. It yields the protein CAWSVHTSDTQYF.

This clonotype was seen repeatedly, ten times or more. V gene TRBV5-1 combines with J gene TRBJ2-7, with TRBD2 identical over 8 bases. V gave up 4 bases and J gave up 2 bases; unmatched junction bases: 2. Germline CDR1 is SGHRS and CDR2 is YFSETQ. The CDR3 loop spans 13 amino acids. CDR3 residues: CASSVSGAYEQYF. In DNA, the CDR3 is TGCGCCAGCAGCGTTAGCGGGGCCTACGAGCAGTACTTC. The variable domain in full, with the rest retrieved from reference TRBV5-1 and TRBJ2-7, is KAGVTQTPRYLIKTRGQQVTLSCSPISGHRSVSWYQQTPGQGLQFLFEYFSETQRNKGNFPGRFSGRQFSNSRSEMNVSTLELGDSALYLCASSVSGAYEQYFGPGTRLTVT.

The table lists this clonotype with a few counts. The chain has TRBV20-1 and TRBJ2-3; 7 nucleotides line up with TRBD2. The CDR3 consists of 13 residues. V was pared by 6 bases and J by 0 bases, with 3 bases of the junction left unmatched. Germline CDR1 reads DFQATT; CDR2 reads SNEGSKA (reference sequence). As DNA, the CDR3 is TGCAGTGCACTAGCGCTGAGCACAGATACGCAGTATTTT. Translating it yields CSALALSTDTQYF.

Points on this clonotype: No conserved phenylalanine or tryptophan is present at the end of the CDR3, so a read error is the likely explanation. V and J are TRBV6-1 and TRBJ2-5; no clear D gene. The CDR3 spans 12 residues. CDR1 and CDR2 (germline): MNHNS, SASEGT. V was trimmed by 8 bases and J by 3 bases, leaving 10 bases between them. CDR3 sequence (DNA): TGTGCCAGCGCGCAGGTAAAAGAGACCCAGTACTGC. It is translated as CASAQVKETQYC.

This clonotype has more than one count but fewer than ten. CDR3 sequence reads: CASLEPQGSYEQYF. The CDR3 coding sequence is TGTGCCAGCCTAGAACCACAGGGCTCCTACGAGCAGTACTTC. The chain couples TRBV6-2 or TRBV6-3 to TRBJ2-7; tentative D call: TRBD1 (6 bases). The CDR3 runs to 14 residues. Germline V gene lookup returns CDR1 MNHEY and CDR2 SVGEGT. V was cut by 8 bases and J by 0 bases, with 14 bases left in between.

The DNA for the CDR3 is TGTGCCAGCAGTTTGGTGGGGATCAATCAGCCCCAGCATTTT. Its protein product is CASSLVGINQPQHF. The rearrangement links TRBV28 to TRBJ1-5; D ambiguous. The germline V gene encodes CDR1 MDHEN and CDR2 SYDVKM. V lost 3 bases, J lost 3 bases, and 9 bases lay in between. The CDR3 is 14 residues long.

This clonotype has only a few counts. The rearrangement uses TRBV9 and TRBJ2-1; D may be TRBD1 or TRBD2 (5 bases each). This CDR3 is built from 19 residues. Germline CDR1 is SGDLS and CDR2 is YYNGEE. Trimming took 1 base from V and 0 from J, leaving 20 bases between them. The chain's CDR3 is CASSVRGTDKASSYNEQFF. CDR3 nucleotide sequence: TGTGCCAGCAGCGTAAGAGGGACGGATAAAGCCAGCTCCTACAATGAGCAGTTCTTC.

This clonotype was detected a few times. This sequence joins TRBV27 and TRBJ2-3, with 7 bases identical to TRBD1. The CDR3 has 18 residues. CDR1 and CDR2 from the germline V gene are MNHEY and SMNVEV (reference sequence). After removal of 4 bases from V and 2 bases from J, the junction contained 15 bases not matched to a gene. This CDR3 is CASSSLSRGSAYTDTQYF. The CDR3 DNA reads TGTGCCAGCAGTTCTCTTTCCAGGGGGAGCGCCTACACAGATACGCAGTATTTT.

V usage is TRBV4-2 and J usage is TRBJ2-2; D uncertain. The V end was cut by 4 bases, the J end by 1 base, with 19 bases between. This CDR3 region has 18 residues. Germline V gene sequence: CDR1 LGHNA, CDR2 YNFKEQ. DNA of the CDR3: TGTGCCAGCAGCCCCACCCTCGTGAGGAGCGTGAACACCGGGGAGCTGTTTTTT. This translates into CASSPTLVRSVNTGELFF.

The chain is built from TRBV15 and TRBJ2-1; TRBD2 agrees at 11 bases. Trimming took 1 base from V and 8 from J; bases not matched to a gene: 1. The CDR3 sequence is 14 residues long. Germline values: CDR1 LNHNV, CDR2 YYDKDF (reference sequence). This CDR3 is CATSRGTSGYEQFF. The CDR3 DNA reads as TGTGCCACCAGCAGAGGGACTAGCGGGTATGAGCAGTTCTTC.

The sample holds a few counts of this clonotype. J is TRBJ2-3 and V is TRBV5-5; TRBD2 aligns across 10 bases. This CDR3 has 16 residues. Germline values: CDR1 SGHKS, CDR2 YYEKEE (reference sequence). The V segment lost 4 bases and the J segment 3 bases; nucleotides outside the gene matches: 8. The CDR3 nucleotides are TGTGCCAGCAGCGTCCCCGCTAGCGGGAGTACAGATACGCAGTATTTT. Its translation: CASSVPASGSTDTQYF.

The genes are TRBV29-1 and TRBJ2-7; the D call may be TRBD1 or TRBD2 (5 bases each). Looked up from germline, CDR1 is SQVTM and CDR2 is ANQGSEA. CDR3 length: 13 residues. Deletions cut 6 bases from V and 2 bases from J, with 14 bases between. This chain's CDR3 is CSVRDQPPYEQYF. The CDR3 nucleotides read TGCAGCGTCCGGGACCAGCCTCCCTACGAGCAGTACTTC.

This chain uses TRBV7-9 with TRBJ1-1; D may be TRBD1 (5 bases). The CDR3 sequence is 14 residues long. V was shortened by 4 bases and J by 8 bases, with 17 bases between the two germline ends. CDR1 and CDR2 (germline): SEHNR, FQNEAQ (reference sequence). The DNA for the CDR3 is TGTGCCAGCAGCTCCAACGGACAATACTCCGAAGCTTTCTTT. Amino acid sequence: CASSSNGQYSEAFF.

In this sample, this clonotype turned up a few times. V gene TRBV7-9 combines with J gene TRBJ2-4, with D possibly matching TRBD2 (5 bases). Germline-derived CDR1 and CDR2 are SEHNR and FQNEAQ (reference sequence). CDR3 length: 14 amino acids. V was cut by 1 base and J by 3 bases, with 7 bases left in between. The CDR3 reads CASSLGTYKNIQYF. For the CDR3, the DNA is TGTGCCAGCAGCTTAGGGACTTACAAAAACATTCAGTACTTC.

This sequence joins TRBV29-1 and TRBJ2-7; 9 positions agree with TRBD2. In germline, CDR1 is SQVTM, CDR2 ANQGSEA. Trimming removed 4 bases from V and 6 bases from J; junction bases left unmatched: 16. The length of the CDR3 is 16 residues. Here the CDR3 reads CSVVSSRREGLGEQYF. The CDR3 region has the DNA TGCAGCGTTGTGAGTTCGAGGCGGGAGGGCCTCGGCGAGCAGTACTTC.

Note on this clonotype: The junction departs from the called germline gene at one end, perhaps through a read error. The rearrangement joins TRBV28 to TRBJ1-5; D is possibly TRBD1 (5 bases). The CDR3 has 14 amino acids. The germline gives CDR1 MDHEN, CDR2 SYDVKM. Here the CDR3 reads CASSGDPSNQPQQF. As DNA, the CDR3 is TGTGCCAGCAGTGGGGACCCCAGCAATCAGCCCCAGCAATTT.

This clonotype was observed at least ten times. The genes are TRBV4-2 and TRBJ2-3; TRBD1 might be the D (6 bases). This CDR3 has 15 amino acids. Trimming cost V 0 bases and J 0 bases, with 7 bases left between them. Germline CDR1 LGHNA, CDR2 YNFKEQ. The CDR3 spells CASSQERGSTDTQYF. In nucleotides, the CDR3 is TGTGCCAGCAGCCAAGAGAGGGGGAGCACAGATACGCAGTATTTT.

This clonotype was observed a handful of times. The rearrangement joins TRBV25-1 to TRBJ2-1; 8 nucleotides align to TRBD2. Trimming removed 5 bases from V and 7 bases from J; junction bases left unmatched: 4. There are 13 residues in the CDR3. Germline V gene sequence: CDR1 MGHDK, CDR2 SYGVNS. Here the CDR3 reads CASSRSGGNEQFF. The CDR3 DNA reads as TGTGCCAGCAGTCGCTCGGGAGGGAATGAGCAGTTCTTC.

The CDR3 DNA reads TGCGCCAGCAGCTTGGATCTGGGGGCAGCAGTAAACACTGAAGCTTTCTTT. It is translated as CASSLDLGAAVNTEAFF. This sequence joins TRBV5-1 and TRBJ1-1, with D possibly being TRBD1 (6 bases). The CDR3 contains 17 residues. V lost 0 bases to trimming and J lost 2 bases, with 17 bases between them. Germline V gene sequence: CDR1 SGHRS, CDR2 YFSETQ.

The rearrangement joins TRBV4-3 to TRBJ2-7, with a tentative D call TRBD2 (5 bases). Germline V gene lookup returns CDR1 LGHNA and CDR2 YSLEER. Deletions cut 4 bases from V and 4 bases from J, with 14 bases between. There are 14 residues in the CDR3. CDR3 amino acids: CASSLYGGGYEQYF. The DNA of the CDR3 is TGCGCCAGCAGCCTCTACGGAGGCGGGTACGAGCAGTACTTC.

This clonotype was recorded a few times. In DNA form, the CDR3 reads TGTGCCAGCAGCTTACAGCAAAGCTCCTACAATGAGCAGTTCTTC. This translates into CASSLQQSSYNEQFF. The genes are TRBV7-9 and TRBJ2-1; D gene unclear. In germline, CDR1 is SEHNR, CDR2 FQNEAQ (reference sequence). V was trimmed by 2 bases and J by 0 bases, leaving 8 bases between them. The CDR3 sequence is 15 residues long.

The chain links TRBV7-2 to TRBJ2-7; 8 bases match TRBD2. V dropped 5 bases and J dropped 4; count of bases not matched to a gene: 7. CDR3 length: 14 amino acids. Germline V CDR1 and CDR2: SGHTA, FQGNSA. CDR3 in DNA: TGTGCCAGCAGCCTGCTACGCGGGAGGTACGAGCAGTACTTC. This encodes CASSLLRGRYEQYF. The full variable domain, with the rest looked up from reference TRBV7-2 and TRBJ2-7, is GAGVSQSPSNKVTEKGKDVELRCDPISGHTALYWYRQSLGQGLEFLIYFQGNSAPDKSGLPSDRFSAERTGGSVSTLTIQRTQQEDSAVYLCASSLLRGRYEQYFGPGTRLTVT.

V usage is TRBV3-1 and J usage is TRBJ1-5; maybe TRBD1 (6 bases). The CDR3 is 19 amino acids. V was pared by 1 base and J by 6 bases, with 25 bases between. CDR1 is LGHDT and CDR2 is YNNKEL in the germline V gene (reference sequence). The CDR3 coding sequence is TGTGCCAGCAGCCAAGGCATTATAGTAGGCAGGGGCCTCAGTCAGCCCCAGCATTTT. It specifies CASSQGIIVGRGLSQPQHF.

In this sample, this clonotype turned up many times. CDR3 sequence (DNA): TGTGCCAGCAGTTTCGGTCATGGGACTAGCGGGAGCTACGAGCAGTACTTC. As protein: CASSFGHGTSGSYEQYF. The V and J genes are TRBV28 and TRBJ2-7, with 14 bases matching TRBD2. Germline-derived CDR1 and CDR2 are MDHEN and SYDVKM. This CDR3 contains 17 residues. Losses at the gene ends were 3 bases for V and 3 bases for J; bases not matched to a gene: 7.

This clonotype occurred many times. The gene calls are TRBV20-1 and TRBJ2-7, with D possibly matching TRBD1 (6 bases). Germline lookup yields CDR1 DFQATT and CDR2 SNEGSKA (reference sequence). Trimming removed 0 bases at V and 3 bases at J, with 15 bases between. The CDR3 covers 15 residues. As DNA, the CDR3 is TGCAGTGCTAGAGACCCCCTGGGGGCCGACTACGAGCAGTACTTC. Encoded protein: CSARDPLGADYEQYF.